The clone carrying this T cell receptor (beta chain) has at least ten counts. TCR cDNA molecules each had a unique molecular identifier. TCRdb called the 5' RACE reads again in MiXCR, with one record for every CDR3 protein. This table holds about 5,800 distinct CDR3 sequences, about 13% found once. The source of the sample is a study of spatial heterogeneity in lung cancer. About the study: Consistently, beta-chain sequences turned up in larger numbers than alpha-chain sequences did. Across the raw uncorrected reads, a unique TCR and UMI combination was observed, on average, more than ten times.

Sample time point: sample taken at primary tumor resection. Samples were donated by 72 untreated early-stage non-small cell lung cancer patients. The sequenced sample was normal lung tissue next to the tumor, obtained at surgery. This receptor was identified in a female donor with early-stage non-small cell lung cancer.

Written as DNA, the CDR3 is TGTGCCAGCAGCTTAGGGACTAGCGGGAGGACGGATACGCAGTATTTT. Amino acids: CASSLGTSGRTDTQYF. The V gene is TRBV11-3, the J gene TRBJ2-3; 14 positions agree with TRBD2. CDR3 length: 16 amino acids. Per germline, CDR1 SGHNT and CDR2 YENEEA. The trim removed 1 base at V and 6 bases at J, leaving 3 bases unmatched.